This T cell receptor (beta chain) comes out of a study of cytomegalovirus exposure and HLA in healthy donors. With 60 Vbeta and 13 Jbeta primers, the PCR was carried out. The data were produced by immunoSEQ multiplex PCR, yet TCRdb's version contains in-frame clones alone and is incomplete. The table shows 90,000 to 110,000 clones, with 69% occurring only once. Germline V gene sequence: CDR1 ENHRY, CDR2 SYGVKD. CDR3 size: 15 residues. V gave up 4 bases and J gave up 5 bases, with 15 bases separating them. The receptor was isolated from a man under 40 in good health and CMV-seronegative. The chain uses TRBV10-3 and TRBJ1-5; tentative D call: TRBD1 (5 bases). The source material was PBMCs. This CDR3 reads CAISAGQGLDQPQHF. Written as DNA, the CDR3 is TGTGCCATCAGTGCGGGCCAGGGTTTAGATCAGCCCCAGCATTTT.